Below, 29 T cell receptor beta chains from the same sample are listed, as sequenced in a study of T-cell reconstitution after alpha-beta-depleted transplantation in children. Preparing the TCRbeta library involved the use of unique molecular identifiers. TCRdb processed the PCR reads anew with MiXCR; each CDR3 protein has one entry. The table records about 980,000 distinct CDR3 sequences, roughly 29% of them present only once. Sample: PBMCs, mostly from graft donor cells, taken 360 days after TCRalphabeta/CD19-depleted stem cell transplant. These receptor sequences come from a boy in the first two years of life who had a stem cell transplant for SCID, so the T cells may come from the graft donor.

This clonotype has a handful of counts. The V gene is TRBV6-1, the J gene TRBJ2-7, with D tentatively TRBD1 or TRBD2 (5 bases each). V was pared by 7 bases and J by 2 bases, with 15 bases between. The CDR3 sequence is 14 residues long. From germline, CDR1 is MNHNS and CDR2 SASEGT. DNA of the CDR3: TGTGCCAGCACTCTACGGGACGGAACCTACGAGCAGTACTTC. Translating gives CASTLRDGTYEQYF.

V is TRBV20-1 and J is TRBJ2-5; 8 nucleotides agree with TRBD2. This CDR3 is 15 amino acids long. Trimming took 0 bases from V and 3 from J; bases not matched to a gene: 6. Germline V gene data show CDR1 as DFQATT and CDR2 as SNEGSKA (reference sequence). CDR3 sequence: CSARDITSGKETQYF. The DNA of the CDR3 is TGCAGTGCTAGAGATATAACTAGCGGAAAAGAGACCCAGTACTTC.

The table lists this clonotype with a few counts. CDR3 in DNA: TGTGCCAGCAGTTTACCCGGCACGGTTACGCAGTATTTT. It is translated as CASSLPGTVTQYF. The V and J genes are TRBV28 and TRBJ2-3; D not resolved. V was trimmed by 2 bases and J by 8 bases, leaving 11 bases between them. This CDR3 has 13 amino acids. Germline V gene sequence: CDR1 MDHEN, CDR2 SYDVKM.

The chain uses TRBV7-9 and TRBJ1-2, with D unclear. The CDR3 length is 14 residues. Deletions cut 5 bases from V and 6 bases from J, with 16 bases between. Looked up from germline, CDR1 is SEHNR and CDR2 is FQNEAQ (reference sequence). The CDR3: CASSQRAVGHGYTF. In DNA form, the CDR3 reads TGTGCCAGCAGCCAAAGAGCTGTCGGACATGGCTACACCTTC.

V usage is TRBV11-2 and J usage is TRBJ2-5; 9 bases are shared with TRBD1. Germline values: CDR1 SGHAT, CDR2 FQNNGV. V dropped 3 bases and J dropped 2; count of bases not matched to a gene: 7. CDR3 length equals 16 residues. CDR3 region: CASSFLDDRGQETQYF. The CDR3 DNA reads TGTGCCAGCAGCTTCCTAGACGACAGGGGGCAAGAGACCCAGTACTTC.

In this sample, this clonotype turned up a few times. The V and J genes are TRBV9 and TRBJ1-2, with TRBD1 matching over 7 bases. CDR3 size: 15 residues. CDR1 and CDR2 (germline): SGDLS, YYNGEE. V trimming: 1 base; J trimming: 5 bases; junction bases outside the gene matches: 8. In nucleotides, the CDR3 is TGTGCCAGCAGCGTATTCCCGACAGGGAGGTATGGCTACACCTTC. Translation: CASSVFPTGRYGYTF.

The rearrangement links TRBV7-2 to TRBJ2-5, with TRBD2 matching 12 bases. The CDR3 loop spans 17 amino acids. Germline V gene sequence: CDR1 SGHTA, CDR2 FQGNSA. The V gene end was trimmed by 0 bases and the J gene end by 6 bases; junction bases not matched to a gene: 8. The CDR3 DNA follows: TGTGCCAGCAGCTTAGCTACTAGCGGGGGGCTACTAAAGACCCAGTACTTC. This sequence encodes CASSLATSGGLLKTQYF. Full variable domain (missing parts from reference TRBV7-2 and TRBJ2-5): GAGVSQSPSNKVTEKGKDVELRCDPISGHTALYWYRQSLGQGLEFLIYFQGNSAPDKSGLPSDRFSAERTGGSVSTLTIQRTQQEDSAVYLCASSLATSGGLLKTQYFGPGTRLLVL.

The chain links TRBV15 to TRBJ1-1; D not certain. The germline CDR1 and CDR2 sequences are LNHNV and YYDKDF (reference sequence). Trimming took off 0 bases at V and 5 bases at J, with 13 bases between the two ends. This CDR3 spans 15 amino acids. In DNA, the CDR3 is TGTGCCACCAGCAGAGATTTGGGGTTTGGGACTGAAGCTTTCTTT. Its protein is CATSRDLGFGTEAFF.

The V gene is TRBV15, the J gene TRBJ2-1, with D possibly TRBD2 on 6 matching bases. Germline CDR1 reads LNHNV; CDR2 reads YYDKDF (reference sequence). The CDR3 consists of 15 residues. Trimming stripped 1 base from V and 0 bases from J, with 7 bases between. CDR3 nucleotides: TGTGCCACCAGCAGAGGGGGGGACTCCTACAATGAGCAGTTCTTC. Its translation: CATSRGGDSYNEQFF.

The chain uses TRBV5-1 and TRBJ2-7, with a weak D call TRBD1 (6 bases). Trimming left V 0 bases short and J 0 bases short, with 13 bases between. The length of the CDR3 is 16 residues. CDR1 is SGHRS and CDR2 is YFSETQ in the germline V gene. CDR3 sequence reads: CASSLASGQTSYEQYF. DNA of the CDR3: TGCGCCAGCAGCTTGGCCAGCGGACAGACCTCCTACGAGCAGTACTTC.

This clonotype was seen ten or more times. The chain has TRBV12-3 or TRBV12-4 and TRBJ1-3, with TRBD1 matching 9 bases. Trimming took 5 bases from V and 4 from J; bases not matched to a gene: 12. CDR3 length: 17 amino acids. The CDR3 spells CASSLWSGQGSGNTIYF. The CDR3 nucleotides read TGTGCCAGCAGTCTCTGGTCGGGACAGGGTAGCGGAAACACCATATATTTT.

The V call is TRBV29-1, the J call TRBJ1-2; TRBD1 aligns across 7 bases. Germline CDR1 SQVTM, CDR2 ANQGSEA. There are 13 residues in the CDR3. Unmatched junction bases numbered 9, after V lost 3 bases and J lost 8 bases. CDR3 in DNA: TGCAGCGTTGAGTTGCAGGGGGTGGGCGGCTACACCTTC. It codes for CSVELQGVGGYTF.

This rearrangement joins TRBV18 to TRBJ2-7, with a possible D match to TRBD1 (7 bases). CDR1 and CDR2 from the germline V gene are KGHSH and LQKENI. With 3 bases removed from V and 7 bases from J, the gap between germline ends came to 16 bases. This CDR3 is 14 amino acids long. The CDR3 region has the DNA TGTGCCAGCTCACCGATGGAGGGGGCCGGAGAGCAGTACTTC. The encoded protein is CASSPMEGAGEQYF.

The chain uses TRBV18 and TRBJ1-4, with D possibly matching TRBD1 (6 bases). This CDR3 is 15 amino acids long. Germline V CDR1 and CDR2: KGHSH, LQKENI. Trimming stripped 0 bases from V and 8 bases from J, with 13 bases between. The CDR3 sequence is CASSPPTGAGEKLFF. DNA of the CDR3: TGTGCCAGCTCACCACCTACGGGGGCAGGAGAAAAACTGTTTTTT.

The rearrangement links TRBV12-3 or TRBV12-4 to TRBJ2-3, with unresolved D. Between the trimmed V and J ends, which lost 8 bases and 4 bases, there was a span of 13 bases. The CDR3 is 13 amino acids. CDR3 sequence (DNA): TGTGCCAGCCAACTAAGCTCGCCAGATACGCAGTATTTT. It specifies CASQLSSPDTQYF.

The gene calls are TRBV6-5 and TRBJ2-5, with D possibly matching TRBD2 (5 bases). The V and J ends lost 2 bases and 5 bases respectively, with 12 bases between them. Germline V lookup: CDR1 MNHEY, CDR2 SVGAGI. The CDR3 length is 14 residues. This chain's CDR3 is CASSYGPTGETQYF. In nucleotides, the CDR3 is TGTGCCAGCAGTTACGGACCCACGGGGGAGACCCAGTACTTC.

V is TRBV10-3 and J is TRBJ2-7, with D possibly matching TRBD1 (5 bases). Trimming shortened V by 11 bases and J by 6 bases, and 14 bases separated the two germline ends. Germline CDR1 is ENHRY and CDR2 is SYGVKD. This CDR3 contains 11 residues. This CDR3 reads CASKGVTEQYF. CDR3 in DNA: TGTGCCTCCAAAGGGGTGACCGAGCAGTACTTC.

The gene calls are TRBV7-9 and TRBJ2-5; tentatively, D is TRBD2 (6 bases). The CDR3 has 16 amino acids. From germline, CDR1 is SEHNR and CDR2 FQNEAQ (reference sequence). The germline V and J ends were trimmed by 0 bases and 5 bases, with 16 bases remaining between them. The CDR3 DNA follows: TGTGCCAGCAGCTTAGCGAGAGCTAGCGTCGGGGAGACCCAGTACTTC. It codes for CASSLARASVGETQYF.

The V and J genes are TRBV6-1 and TRBJ1-5, with TRBD1 identical over 7 bases. This CDR3 has 15 residues. Unmatched junction bases numbered 9, after V lost 4 bases and J lost 6 bases. Germline-derived CDR1 and CDR2 are MNHNS and SASEGT. The CDR3 nucleotides read TGTGCCAGCAGTGGACCAGACAGGGAGCCTCAGCCCCAGCATTTT. As protein: CASSGPDREPQPQHF.

This clonotype was counted between two and nine times. An end of the junction differs from the germline gene, which may be a read error. The CDR3 loop is CASSLAGRGIQYF. CDR3 in DNA: TGTGCCAGCAGTCTAGCGGGGCGAGGCATTCAGTACTTC. This chain uses TRBV12-3 or TRBV12-4 with TRBJ2-4; the match to TRBD2 covers 9 bases. This CDR3 region has 13 residues.

V usage is TRBV20-1 and J usage is TRBJ2-7, with a possible D match to TRBD1 (6 bases). From germline, CDR1 is DFQATT and CDR2 SNEGSKA (reference sequence). This CDR3 has 14 residues. V lost 0 bases to trimming and J lost 1 base, with 10 bases between them. In DNA, the CDR3 is TGCAGTGCTAGAGATTACCAGGGGTCCTACGAGCAGTACTTC. Its translation is CSARDYQGSYEQYF.

This clonotype has a handful of counts. The rearrangement joins TRBV4-3 to TRBJ1-1; possibly TRBD1 for D (5 bases). Germline CDR1 is LGHNA and CDR2 is YSLEER. This CDR3 contains 15 residues. V lost 4 bases, J lost 4 bases, and 16 bases lay in between. The CDR3: CASSPAGGRSTEAFF. For the CDR3, the DNA is TGCGCCAGCAGCCCCGCGGGGGGTAGGTCCACTGAAGCTTTCTTT.

This chain links TRBV4-2 with TRBJ2-1; D ambiguous. The germline CDR1 and CDR2 sequences are LGHNA and YNFKEQ. The V end lost 0 bases, the J end lost 4 bases, and 16 bases lay between the germline ends. This CDR3 contains 17 residues. CDR3 protein: CASSQDPAGSRYNEQFF. CDR3 in DNA: TGTGCCAGCAGCCAAGATCCAGCAGGTTCCCGTTACAATGAGCAGTTCTTC.

The chain employs TRBV4-1 and TRBJ1-1, with TRBD1 matching 7 bases. V trimming: 0 bases; J trimming: 10 bases; junction bases outside the gene matches: 11. CDR1 and CDR2 (germline): MGHRA, YSYEKL. The CDR3 is 15 residues long. The DNA of the CDR3 is TGCGCCAGCAGCCAAGAGGGCAGGGGGTTAATCGGAGCTTTCTTT. Its protein product is CASSQEGRGLIGAFF.

This clonotype was counted once. The chain couples TRBV10-2 to TRBJ2-7; D is possibly TRBD1 (5 bases). CDR1 is WSHSY and CDR2 is SAAADI in the germline V gene. The ends were cut back, 2 bases at V and 4 bases at J, with 12 bases in the middle. The CDR3 runs 14 residues. The CDR3 nucleotides read TGCGCCAGCAGTGAGACAGGTGAACTATACGAGCAGTACTTC. Translated, it gives CASSETGELYEQYF.

This chain connects TRBV20-1 to TRBJ1-1; TRBD1 is a possible D gene (6 bases). Germline-derived CDR1 and CDR2 are DFQATT and SNEGSKA (reference sequence). The V gene lost 1 base and the J gene lost 1 base, with 10 bases spanning the gap. The CDR3 spans 14 residues. The CDR3 reads CSARVSGANTEAFF. CDR3 in DNA: TGCAGTGCTAGAGTGTCAGGGGCGAACACTGAAGCTTTCTTT.

The chain links TRBV11-2 to TRBJ1-1; D is unresolved. The CDR3 covers 16 residues. Germline lookup yields CDR1 SGHAT and CDR2 FQNNGV. The V end was cut by 1 base, the J end by 4 bases, with 16 bases between. The CDR3 bases are TGTGCCAGCAGCTTAGTTCGGGAGTCCCCTAGCACTGAAGCTTTCTTT. Its translation: CASSLVRESPSTEAFF.

The V and J genes are TRBV4-3 and TRBJ2-3, with 7 bases matching TRBD2. The CDR3 extends over 16 amino acids. Trimming at V came to 1 base and at J to 2 bases, leaving 6 bases not matched to a gene. Per germline, CDR1 LGHNA and CDR2 YSLEER. The CDR3 protein is CASSQGMAGVTDTQYF. The CDR3 bases are TGCGCCAGCAGCCAAGGAATGGCGGGGGTCACAGATACGCAGTATTTT.

This clonotype appeared a few times. The rearrangement joins TRBV4-2 to TRBJ1-3, with D possibly matching TRBD1 (6 bases). Germline values: CDR1 LGHNA, CDR2 YNFKEQ. The V gene lost 5 bases and the J gene lost 4 bases, with 15 bases spanning the gap. The CDR3 length is 15 residues. CDR3 in amino acids: CASSKGGGTGNTIYF. CDR3 nucleotide sequence: TGTGCCAGCAGCAAAGGAGGGGGTACAGGAAACACCATATATTTT.